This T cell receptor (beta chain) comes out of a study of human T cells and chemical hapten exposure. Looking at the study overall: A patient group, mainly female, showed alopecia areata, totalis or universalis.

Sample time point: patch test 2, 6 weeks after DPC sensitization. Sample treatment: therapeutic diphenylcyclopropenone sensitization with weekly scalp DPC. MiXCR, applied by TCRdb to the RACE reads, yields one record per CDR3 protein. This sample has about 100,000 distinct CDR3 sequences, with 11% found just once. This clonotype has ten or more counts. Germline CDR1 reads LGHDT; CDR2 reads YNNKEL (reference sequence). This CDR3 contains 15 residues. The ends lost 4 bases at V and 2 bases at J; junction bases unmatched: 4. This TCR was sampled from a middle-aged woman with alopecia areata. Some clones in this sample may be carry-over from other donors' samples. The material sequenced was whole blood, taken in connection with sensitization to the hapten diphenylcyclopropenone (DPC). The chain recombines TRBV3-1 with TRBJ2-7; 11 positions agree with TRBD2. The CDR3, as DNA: TGTGCCAGCAGCCCAGGGACTAGCGGAACCTACGAGCAGTACTTC. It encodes CASSPGTSGTYEQYF.